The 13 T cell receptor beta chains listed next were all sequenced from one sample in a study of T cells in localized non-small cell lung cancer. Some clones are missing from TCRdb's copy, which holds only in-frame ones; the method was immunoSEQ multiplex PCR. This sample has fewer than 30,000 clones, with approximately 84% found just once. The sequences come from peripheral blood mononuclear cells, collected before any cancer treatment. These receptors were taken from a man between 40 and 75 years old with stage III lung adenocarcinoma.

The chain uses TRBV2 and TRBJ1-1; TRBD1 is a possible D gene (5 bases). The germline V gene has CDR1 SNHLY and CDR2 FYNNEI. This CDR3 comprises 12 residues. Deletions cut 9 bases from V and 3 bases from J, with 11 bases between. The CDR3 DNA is TGTGCCAGTGCTGACAGCCACACTGAAGCTTTCTTT. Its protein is CASADSHTEAFF. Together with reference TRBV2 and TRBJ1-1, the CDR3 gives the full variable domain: EPEVTQTPSHQVTQMGQEVILRCVPISNHLYFYWYRQILGQKVEFLVSFYNNEISEKSEIFDDQFSVERPDGSNFTLKIRSTKLEDSAMYFCASADSHTEAFFGQGTRLTVV.

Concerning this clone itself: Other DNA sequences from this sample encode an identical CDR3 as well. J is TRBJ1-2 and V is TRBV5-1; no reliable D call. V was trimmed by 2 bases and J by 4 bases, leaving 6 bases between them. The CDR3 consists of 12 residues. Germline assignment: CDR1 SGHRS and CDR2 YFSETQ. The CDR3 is CASSLGSYGYTF. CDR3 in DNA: TGCGCCAGCAGCTTAGGTTCCTATGGCTACACCTTC.

The DNA for the CDR3 is TGTGCCAGCAGCTTGGCGGTCGGAACAGAGACCCAGTACTTC. This gives the protein CASSLAVGTETQYF. The chain has TRBV5-5 and TRBJ2-5; unclear D gene. There are 14 residues in the CDR3. V lost 0 bases, J lost 4 bases, and 10 bases lay in between. The germline CDR1 and CDR2 sequences are SGHKS and YYEKEE (reference sequence).

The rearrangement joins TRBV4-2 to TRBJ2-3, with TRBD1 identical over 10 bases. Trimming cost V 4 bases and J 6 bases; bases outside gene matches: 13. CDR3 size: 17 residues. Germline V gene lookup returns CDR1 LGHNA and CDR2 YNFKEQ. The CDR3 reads CASSPITGTGAFDTQYF. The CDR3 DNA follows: TGTGCCAGCAGCCCCATAACCGGGACAGGGGCCTTTGATACGCAGTATTTT.

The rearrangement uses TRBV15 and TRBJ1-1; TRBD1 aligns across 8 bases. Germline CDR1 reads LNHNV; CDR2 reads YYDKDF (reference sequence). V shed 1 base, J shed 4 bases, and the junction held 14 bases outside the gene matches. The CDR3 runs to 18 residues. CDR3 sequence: CATSRGESGQGARTEAFF. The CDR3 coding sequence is TGTGCCACCAGCAGAGGGGAAAGCGGACAGGGTGCACGCACTGAAGCTTTCTTT.

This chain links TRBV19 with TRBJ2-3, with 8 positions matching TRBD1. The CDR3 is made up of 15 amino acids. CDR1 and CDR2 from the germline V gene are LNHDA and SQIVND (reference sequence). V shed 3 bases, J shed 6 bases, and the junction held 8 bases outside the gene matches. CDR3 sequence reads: CASSIGQGSIDTQYF. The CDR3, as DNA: TGTGCCAGTAGTATCGGACAGGGTAGTATTGATACGCAGTATTTT.

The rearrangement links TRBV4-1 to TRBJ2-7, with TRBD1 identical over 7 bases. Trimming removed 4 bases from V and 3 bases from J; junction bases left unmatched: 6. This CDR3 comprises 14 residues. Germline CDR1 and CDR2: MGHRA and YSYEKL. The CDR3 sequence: CASSPGTAYYEQYF. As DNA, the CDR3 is TGCGCCAGCAGCCCAGGGACAGCCTACTACGAGCAGTACTTC.

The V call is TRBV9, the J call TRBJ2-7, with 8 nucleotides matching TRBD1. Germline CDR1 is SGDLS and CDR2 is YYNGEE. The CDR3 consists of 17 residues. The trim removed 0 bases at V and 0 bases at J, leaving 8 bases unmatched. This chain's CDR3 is CASSVAAGTGSSYEQYV. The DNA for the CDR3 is TGTGCCAGCAGCGTAGCTGCGGGGACAGGCAGCTCCTACGAGCAGTACGTC.

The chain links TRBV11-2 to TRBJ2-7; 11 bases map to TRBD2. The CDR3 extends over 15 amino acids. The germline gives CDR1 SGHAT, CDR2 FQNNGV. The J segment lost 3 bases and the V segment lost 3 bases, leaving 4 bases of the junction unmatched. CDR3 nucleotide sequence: TGTGCCAGCAGCTTTGGGACTAGCGGACACTACGAGCAGTACTTC. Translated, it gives CASSFGTSGHYEQYF.

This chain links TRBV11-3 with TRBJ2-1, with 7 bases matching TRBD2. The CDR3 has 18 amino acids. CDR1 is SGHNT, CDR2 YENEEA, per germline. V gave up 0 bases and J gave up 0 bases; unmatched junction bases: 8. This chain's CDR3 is CASSLDHGGSRSYNEQFF. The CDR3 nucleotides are TGTGCCAGCAGCTTAGATCACGGCGGGAGTCGCTCCTACAATGAGCAGTTCTTC.

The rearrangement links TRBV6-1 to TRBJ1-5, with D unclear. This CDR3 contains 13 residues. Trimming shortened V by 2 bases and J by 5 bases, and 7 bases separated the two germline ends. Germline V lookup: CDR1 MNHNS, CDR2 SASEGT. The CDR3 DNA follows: TGTGCCAGCAGTGAACAGGTGCATCAGCCCCAGCATTTT. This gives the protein CASSEQVHQPQHF.

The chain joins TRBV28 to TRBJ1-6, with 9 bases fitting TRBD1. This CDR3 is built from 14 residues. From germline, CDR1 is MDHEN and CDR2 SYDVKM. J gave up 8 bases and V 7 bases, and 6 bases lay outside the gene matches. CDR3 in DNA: TGTGCCAGCATCAGACAGGGGGTGGATTCACCCCTCCACTTT. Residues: CASIRQGVDSPLHF.

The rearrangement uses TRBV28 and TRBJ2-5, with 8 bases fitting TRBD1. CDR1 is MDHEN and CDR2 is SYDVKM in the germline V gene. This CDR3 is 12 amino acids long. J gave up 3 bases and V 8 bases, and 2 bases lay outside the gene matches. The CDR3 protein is CASAGGKETQYF. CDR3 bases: TGTGCCAGCGCAGGGGGCAAAGAGACCCAGTACTTC.